The 30 T cell receptor beta chains listed next were all sequenced from one sample in a study of shared clonotypes between healthy human individuals. Repertoires were generated with immunoSEQ multiplex PCR, while TCRdb's copy carries only in-frame clones and drops some. Of 950,000 to 1,100,000 clones in the sample, more than 60% were seen once. The sequenced sample consisted of memory CD4+ T cells sorted from blood. The subset here: CD45RA-negative fraction. Source of these receptors: a man aged 18-30 years in good health.

The V gene is TRBV7-9, the J gene TRBJ2-3; 7 nucleotides align to TRBD1. Germline CDR1 is SEHNR and CDR2 is FQNEAQ (reference sequence). V shed 2 bases, J shed 5 bases, and the junction held 7 bases outside the gene matches. The CDR3 totals 15 residues. CDR3 sequence reads: CASSLSGTVGDTQYF. The CDR3 DNA reads TGTGCCAGCAGCTTATCCGGGACAGTGGGAGATACGCAGTATTTT.

This clone was counted at least ten times. This chain links TRBV5-1 with TRBJ2-1; 11 nucleotides line up with TRBD1. V shed 4 bases and J 7 bases; nucleotides not matched to a gene: 7. CDR3 size: 15 residues. Germline CDR1 is SGHRS and CDR2 is YFSETQ. DNA for the CDR3: TGCGCCAGCAGCGACGGACAGGGGGCGGGTAATGAGCAGTTCTTC. This codes for CASSDGQGAGNEQFF.

There are a few counts of this clone. The rearrangement links TRBV7-6 to TRBJ2-5; 7 bases line up with TRBD1. Germline values: CDR1 SGHVS, CDR2 FNYEAQ. V trimming: 3 bases; J trimming: 1 base; junction bases outside the gene matches: 5. This CDR3 comprises 15 residues. The CDR3 sequence is CASSLQGVFQETQYF. Written as DNA, the CDR3 is TGTGCCAGCAGCTTGCAGGGGGTCTTCCAAGAGACCCAGTACTTC.

V and J are TRBV19 and TRBJ2-1; 9 nucleotides line up with TRBD2. This CDR3 has 16 residues. V lost 5 bases to trimming and J lost 2 bases; unmatched junction nucleotides: 7. Germline lookup yields CDR1 LNHDA and CDR2 SQIVND (reference sequence). In DNA form, the CDR3 reads TGTGCCAGTAGTTTATCGACTAGCGGCACCTACAATGAGCAGTTCTTC. Amino acids: CASSLSTSGTYNEQFF. Filled out from reference TRBV19 and TRBJ2-1, the complete variable domain reads DGGITQSPKYLFRKEGQNVTLSCEQNLNHDAMYWYRQDPGQGLRLIYYSQIVNDFQKGDIAEGYSVSREKKESFPLTVTSAQKNPTAFYLCASSLSTSGTYNEQFFGPGTRLTVL.

To note about this clone: Other DNA sequences within the sample encode an identical CDR3. The V call is TRBV11-2, the J call TRBJ1-1; a possible D gene is TRBD1 (5 bases). V was trimmed by 4 bases and J by 1 base, leaving 7 bases between them. Germline V gene data show CDR1 as SGHAT and CDR2 as FQNNGV. This CDR3 comprises 13 residues. The CDR3 loop reads CASSSGRNTEAFF. In nucleotides, the CDR3 is TGTGCCAGCAGCTCAGGGAGGAACACTGAAGCTTTCTTT.

The J gene is TRBJ2-1, the V gene TRBV15; TRBD2 matches 7 bases. V shed 3 bases, J shed 8 bases, and the junction held 19 bases outside the gene matches. CDR1 and CDR2 from the germline V gene are LNHNV and YYDKDF (reference sequence). The CDR3 spans 18 residues. The CDR3 loop is CATSRHPSRSSGDHEQFF. The CDR3 DNA follows: TGTGCCACCAGCAGGCATCCGAGCCGCTCAAGCGGGGACCATGAGCAGTTCTTC.

The J gene is TRBJ2-5, the V gene TRBV29-1; D is uncertain. V lost 7 bases and J lost 5, with 14 bases in between. Germline assignment: CDR1 SQVTM and CDR2 ANQGSEA. CDR3 length: 12 residues. For the CDR3, the DNA is TGCAGCGCCGTGACGTCCGGCGAGACCCAGTACTTC. Protein product: CSAVTSGETQYF.

V usage is TRBV9 and J usage is TRBJ1-4, with 7 positions matching TRBD1. The CDR3 runs to 14 residues. In germline, CDR1 is SGDLS, CDR2 YYNGEE. V was clipped by 3 bases and J by 4 bases; unmatched bases: 3. CDR3 protein: CASSGGQFNEKLFF. The CDR3 DNA sequence: TGTGCCAGCAGCGGGGGACAGTTTAATGAAAAACTGTTTTTT.

The rearrangement joins TRBV19 to TRBJ1-1; D possibly corresponds to TRBD1 (6 bases). The germline V and J ends were trimmed by 1 base and 8 bases, with 14 bases remaining between them. The CDR3 consists of 14 residues. Per germline, CDR1 LNHDA and CDR2 SQIVND (reference sequence). The CDR3 region has the DNA TGTGCCAGTAGTATAGCGTTGGGGGCCAGGGAAGCTTTCTTT. This codes for CASSIALGAREAFF.

This chain links TRBV6-5 with TRBJ2-5, with 9 positions matching TRBD2. This CDR3 has 15 residues. Germline-derived CDR1 and CDR2 are MNHEY and SVGAGI. J gave up 4 bases and V 7 bases, and 10 bases lay outside the gene matches. The CDR3 bases are TGTGCCAGCATCCCGGTAGCGGGAGACGGAGAGACCCAGTACTTC. This codes for CASIPVAGDGETQYF.

In this sample, this clone turned up a few times. This chain connects TRBV2 to TRBJ1-5, with 10 positions matching TRBD1. V was clipped by 6 bases and J by 6 bases; unmatched bases: 5. CDR1 and CDR2 (germline): SNHLY, FYNNEI. The length of the CDR3 is 14 residues. CDR3 sequence reads: CASRYDRGLQPQHF. The DNA of the CDR3 is TGTGCCAGCAGGTACGACAGGGGGCTTCAGCCCCAGCATTTT.

The DNA of the CDR3 is TGTGCCAGCAGTGTTGGTCCCAACGGTGAGCAGTTCTTC. It is translated as CASSVGPNGEQFF. This chain uses TRBV2 with TRBJ2-1; D is ambiguous. The germline V and J ends were trimmed by 4 bases and 9 bases, with 13 bases remaining between them. This CDR3 has 13 residues. In germline, CDR1 is SNHLY, CDR2 FYNNEI.

This chain joins TRBV7-2 and TRBJ2-2, with D uncertain. In germline, CDR1 is SGHTA, CDR2 FQGNSA. Trimming took 2 bases from V and 2 from J, leaving 12 bases between them. This CDR3 has 16 residues. CDR3 region: CASSLNGRINTGELFF. The CDR3 region has the DNA TGTGCCAGCAGCTTAAACGGCAGGATAAACACCGGGGAGCTGTTTTTT. The whole variable domain, remainder taken from reference TRBV7-2 and TRBJ2-2, is GAGVSQSPSNKVTEKGKDVELRCDPISGHTALYWYRQSLGQGLEFLIYFQGNSAPDKSGLPSDRFSAERTGGSVSTLTIQRTQQEDSAVYLCASSLNGRINTGELFFGEGSRLTVL.

This chain uses TRBV6-1 with TRBJ2-2, with TRBD1 matching over 7 bases. Germline trimming cut 10 bases from V and 1 base from J; bases unmatched to any gene: 6. The CDR3 has 14 amino acids. Germline V gene sequence: CDR1 MNHNS, CDR2 SASEGT. CDR3 DNA sequence: TGTGCCACGGGGAGACAGGGGAACACCGGGGAGCTGTTTTTT. Amino acids: CATGRQGNTGELFF.

Here the CDR3 DNA reads TGTGCCAGCAGCTCCCGGACAGGGGAGGGGGAAAAACTGTTTTTT. Its protein is CASSSRTGEGEKLFF. V usage is TRBV9 and J usage is TRBJ1-4, with 9 bases identical to TRBD1. Losses at the gene ends were 4 bases for V and 8 bases for J; bases not matched to a gene: 9. CDR1 is SGDLS and CDR2 is YYNGEE in the germline V gene. The CDR3 sequence is 15 residues long.

The rearrangement uses TRBV5-1 and TRBJ1-3; possible D gene TRBD1, 6 bases. Trimming stripped 0 bases from V and 0 bases from J, with 16 bases between. CDR1 SGHRS and CDR2 YFSETQ come from the germline V gene. This CDR3 contains 18 residues. The DNA for the CDR3 is TGCGCCAGCAGCTTGGAGACACAGGGAAGCCTCTCTGGAAACACCATATATTTT. It specifies CASSLETQGSLSGNTIYF.

This clone was seen a handful of times. J is TRBJ1-2 and V is TRBV19, with D perhaps matching TRBD1 (6 bases). The CDR3 runs to 12 residues. Germline V lookup: CDR1 LNHDA, CDR2 SQIVND (reference sequence). The V end was cut by 5 bases, the J end by 8 bases, with 12 bases between. CDR3: CASSVSGTGYTF. CDR3 coding DNA: TGTGCCAGTAGTGTCTCCGGGACAGGCTACACCTTC.

V is TRBV30 and J is TRBJ1-2; 8 positions agree with TRBD1. Germline CDR1 GTSNPN, CDR2 SVGIG (reference sequence). The CDR3 covers 13 residues. Germline trimming cut 2 bases from V and 6 bases from J; bases unmatched to any gene: 5. The CDR3 sequence: CAWSFTGGNGYTF. In nucleotides, the CDR3 is TGTGCCTGGAGTTTCACAGGGGGGAATGGCTACACCTTC.

The chain employs TRBV5-4 and TRBJ2-7; TRBD1 matches 7 bases. The CDR3 runs 15 residues. V lost 3 bases and J lost 2; bases outside the gene matches: 8. Germline CDR1 is SGHNT and CDR2 is YYREEE (reference sequence). The CDR3 bases are TGTGCCAGCAGCTCGGGACAGTATAGCGCCTACGAGCAGTACTTC. This encodes CASSSGQYSAYEQYF.

The chain is built from TRBV4-3 and TRBJ2-7; 8 bases match TRBD2. The CDR3 extends over 16 amino acids. V lost 4 bases to trimming and J lost 1 base; unmatched junction nucleotides: 9. The germline V gene encodes CDR1 LGHNA and CDR2 YSLEER. The CDR3 region has the DNA TGCGCCAGCAGCCCCTGGGCAGCGGGAGCGTCCTACGAGCAGTACTTC. Residues: CASSPWAAGASYEQYF.

This clone was observed a single time. The chain links TRBV19 to TRBJ1-2, with 9 bases lining up with TRBD1. From germline, CDR1 is LNHDA and CDR2 SQIVND (reference sequence). CDR3 length: 15 residues. The trim removed 4 bases at V and 3 bases at J, leaving 6 bases unmatched. This CDR3 reads CASSTRQGGHYGYTF. As DNA, the CDR3 is TGTGCCAGTAGTACTCGACAGGGGGGACACTATGGCTACACCTTC.

This clone was counted a few times. The rearrangement joins TRBV19 to TRBJ1-6; 7 bases are a match to TRBD1. Germline CDR1 LNHDA, CDR2 SQIVND (reference sequence). The CDR3 has 13 amino acids. V shed 3 bases, J shed 12 bases, and the junction held 5 bases outside the gene matches. CDR3 in DNA: TGTGCCAGTAGTATCGTCCAGGGGGGACCCCTCCACTTT. Translated, it gives CASSIVQGGPLHF.

This rearrangement joins TRBV20-1 to TRBJ2-7; no firm D call. Germline CDR1 and CDR2: DFQATT and SNEGSKA (reference sequence). This CDR3 has 11 amino acids. V was shortened by 5 bases and J by 3 bases, with 8 bases between the two germline ends. The CDR3, as DNA: TGCAGTGCTGACGACGGCTACGAGCAGTACTTC. Its translation: CSADDGYEQYF.

The rearrangement links TRBV7-2 to TRBJ2-7; 8 bases are shared with TRBD2. The CDR3 contains 15 residues. V was pared by 6 bases and J by 6 bases, with 13 bases of the junction left unmatched. Germline V gene sequence: CDR1 SGHTA, CDR2 FQGNSA. In DNA, the CDR3 is TGTGCCAGCAGTTACTTTCCGGGACTAGTGAGCGAGCAGTACTTC. It specifies CASSYFPGLVSEQYF.

The chain recombines TRBV5-4 with TRBJ1-2; D is unresolved. Trimming left V 4 bases short and J 2 bases short, with 9 bases between. This CDR3 spans 13 amino acids. Germline V CDR1 and CDR2: SGHNT, YYREEE (reference sequence). CDR3: CASSAGLNYGYTF. The CDR3 DNA follows: TGTGCCAGCAGCGCGGGCCTCAACTATGGCTACACCTTC.

This clone was seen once. Other DNA sequences in this sample translate to the same CDR3. V and J are TRBV10-2 and TRBJ2-3; no clear D gene. This CDR3 contains 15 residues. V was clipped by 3 bases and J by 0 bases, with 10 bases between them. Germline lookup yields CDR1 WSHSY and CDR2 SAAADI. The CDR3 nucleotides are TGCGCCAGCAGTGAAACGGGCACTAGCACAGATACGCAGTATTTT. Amino acid sequence: CASSETGTSTDTQYF.

The rearrangement links TRBV6-5 to TRBJ1-1; D unresolved. The CDR3 covers 12 residues. V was clipped by 5 bases and J by 7 bases, with 11 bases between them. The germline V gene has CDR1 MNHEY and CDR2 SVGAGI. CDR3 DNA sequence: TGTGCCAGCAGTCTGGCAGACCATGAAGCTTTCTTT. Translating it yields CASSLADHEAFF.

V usage is TRBV19 and J usage is TRBJ1-5; a weak D match, TRBD1 (5 bases). V was cut by 6 bases and J by 4 bases, with 19 bases left in between. The V gene's germline CDR1 is LNHDA and CDR2 SQIVND (reference sequence). The CDR3 length is 16 residues. CDR3 residues: CASSLLFEEGNQPQHF. CDR3 nucleotides: TGTGCCAGTAGCCTTTTATTCGAGGAGGGGAATCAGCCCCAGCATTTT.

This clone showed up just once. The chain uses TRBV30 and TRBJ1-2; 8 nucleotides agree with TRBD1. CDR3 length: 15 residues. Looked up from germline, CDR1 is GTSNPN and CDR2 is SVGIG (reference sequence). The V and J ends lost 5 bases and 5 bases, in that order; junction bases with no gene match: 13. The CDR3 spells CAWERPDRGGYGYTF. In DNA, the CDR3 is TGTGCCTGGGAGCGACCTGACAGGGGAGGGTATGGCTACACCTTC.

To note about this clone: Other nucleotide sequences in the sample specify the same CDR3. This chain connects TRBV6-5 to TRBJ2-7; 10 nucleotides match TRBD1. The V gene end was trimmed by 2 bases and the J gene end by 2 bases; junction bases not matched to a gene: 3. CDR3 size: 15 residues. The germline CDR1 and CDR2 sequences are MNHEY and SVGAGI. This CDR3 is CASSYRDRGAYEQYF. In DNA, the CDR3 is TGTGCCAGCAGTTACCGGGACAGGGGAGCCTACGAGCAGTACTTC.